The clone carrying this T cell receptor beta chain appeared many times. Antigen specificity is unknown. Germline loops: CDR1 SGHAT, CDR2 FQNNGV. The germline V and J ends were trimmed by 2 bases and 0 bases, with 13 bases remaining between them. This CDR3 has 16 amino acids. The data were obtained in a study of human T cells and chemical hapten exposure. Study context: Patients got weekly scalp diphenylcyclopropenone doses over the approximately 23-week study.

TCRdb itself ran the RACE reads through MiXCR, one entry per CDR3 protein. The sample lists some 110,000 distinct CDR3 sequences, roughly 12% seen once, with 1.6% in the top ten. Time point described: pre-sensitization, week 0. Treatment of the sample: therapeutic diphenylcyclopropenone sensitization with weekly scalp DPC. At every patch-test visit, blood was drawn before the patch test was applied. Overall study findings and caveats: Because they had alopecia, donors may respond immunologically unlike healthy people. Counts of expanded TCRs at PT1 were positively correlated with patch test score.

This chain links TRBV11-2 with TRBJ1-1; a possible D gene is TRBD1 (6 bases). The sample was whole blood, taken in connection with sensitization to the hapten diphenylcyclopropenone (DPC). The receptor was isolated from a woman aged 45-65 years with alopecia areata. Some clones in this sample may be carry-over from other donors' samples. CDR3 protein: CASSLRWGAMNTEAFF. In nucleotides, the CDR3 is TGTGCCAGCAGCTTACGATGGGGGGCAATGAACACTGAAGCTTTCTTT.